Each of the 23 T cell receptor beta chains below was sequenced from the same sample in a study of Graves' ophthalmopathy and Graves' hyperthyroidism. TCR beta CDR3 regions were amplified from RNA transcripts. HTBI-primed first-round RT-PCR preceded second-round multiplex PCR. One entry per CDR3 protein, called by TCRdb with MiXCR from the multiplex PCR reads. The data contain under 350,000 distinct CDR3 sequences, about a sixth of them singletons. Sequencing was done on a sample of peripheral blood. The receptors originated from an adult man with Graves' ophthalmopathy.

This clonotype occurred many times. The rearrangement joins TRBV7-3 to TRBJ1-4; 10 bases are a match to TRBD1. The V and J ends lost 2 bases and 0 bases, in that order; junction bases with no gene match: 15. Germline V gene data show CDR1 as SGHTA and CDR2 as FQGTGA. The CDR3 sequence is 21 residues long. The CDR3 DNA is TGTGCCAGCAGCTTATGGGACAGGGGTAGACAGGCGATAGCAACTAATGAAAAACTGTTTTTT. Translation: CASSLWDRGRQAIATNEKLFF.

This clonotype was seen ten or more times. The V call is TRBV6-1, the J call TRBJ1-5, with 9 positions matching TRBD1. Trimming cost V 5 bases and J 6 bases; bases outside gene matches: 5. Looked up from germline, CDR1 is MNHNS and CDR2 is SASEGT. The CDR3 runs to 14 residues. CDR3 amino acids: CASSKTGGVQPQHF. The DNA of the CDR3 is TGTGCCAGCAGTAAAACAGGGGGCGTTCAGCCCCAGCATTTT.

This clonotype was found many times. The V and J genes are TRBV11-2 and TRBJ2-5; D is perhaps TRBD1 or TRBD2 (6 bases each). CDR3 length: 15 residues. V lost 5 bases to trimming and J lost 0 bases, with 13 bases between them. Per the germline V gene, CDR1 is SGHAT and CDR2 is FQNNGV. CDR3 amino acids: CASSAGQKHQETQYF. The CDR3 nucleotides read TGTGCCAGCAGCGCGGGACAAAAACACCAAGAGACCCAGTACTTC.

This clonotype was recorded once. The chain links TRBV27 to TRBJ2-2; TRBD1 is a possible D gene (6 bases). CDR1 is MNHEY and CDR2 is SMNVEV in the germline V gene (reference sequence). V was trimmed by 5 bases and J by 0 bases, leaving 13 bases between them. This CDR3 is built from 16 residues. The CDR3 bases are TGTGCCAGCAGTCCCTTAGACAGGACGAACACCGGGGAGCTGTTTTTT. This sequence encodes CASSPLDRTNTGELFF.

This clonotype occurred many times. The chain is built from TRBV6-2 or TRBV6-3 and TRBJ1-5; TRBD1 matches at 9 bases. This CDR3 comprises 15 residues. Trimming removed 5 bases from V and 5 bases from J; junction bases left unmatched: 7. Germline V gene data show CDR1 as MNHEY and CDR2 as SVGEGT. CDR3 residues: CASSIRTGVYQPQHF. In nucleotides, the CDR3 is TGTGCCAGCAGTATACGGACAGGGGTGTATCAGCCCCAGCATTTT.

This clonotype occurred many times. The chain combines TRBV30 with TRBJ1-2; D might be TRBD1 (6 bases). CDR3 length: 13 amino acids. V was clipped by 3 bases and J by 5 bases, with 13 bases between them. Germline-derived CDR1 and CDR2 are GTSNPN and SVGIG (reference sequence). In DNA form, the CDR3 reads TGTGCCTGGAGACAGGGAGCGGGTTATGGCTACACCTTC. Protein product: CAWRQGAGYGYTF.

Many counts were recorded for this clonotype. This chain links TRBV29-1 with TRBJ2-5; a possible D gene is TRBD1 (5 bases). Germline CDR1 is SQVTM and CDR2 is ANQGSEA. This CDR3 spans 14 amino acids. V lost 8 bases and J lost 4, with 20 bases in between. CDR3 amino acids: CSLKGLGSVETQYF. The CDR3 region has the DNA TGCAGCCTGAAGGGGCTGGGATCGGTAGAGACCCAGTACTTC. Complete variable domain (other parts from reference TRBV29-1 and TRBJ2-5): SAVISQKPSRDICQRGTSLTIQCQVDSQVTMMFWYRQQPGQSLTLIATANQGSEATYESGFVIDKFPISRPNLTFSTLTVSNMSPEDSSIYLCSLKGLGSVETQYFGPGTRLLVL.

The chain couples TRBV7-2 to TRBJ1-2; D remains unclear. The CDR3 covers 15 residues. Germline lookup yields CDR1 SGHTA and CDR2 FQGNSA. The germline V and J ends were trimmed by 1 base and 0 bases, with 9 bases remaining between them. CDR3 in DNA: TGTGCCAGCAGCTTAGTCGGGGTTACTAACTATGGCTACACCTTC. It codes for CASSLVGVTNYGYTF.

Ten or more counts support this clonotype. The gene calls are TRBV7-2 and TRBJ1-1; D is unclear. CDR1 and CDR2 (germline): SGHTA, FQGNSA. The CDR3 consists of 13 residues. Trimming stripped 9 bases from V and 2 bases from J, with 13 bases between. The CDR3 DNA follows: TGTGCCAGTGGAGCGTGGGAAAACACTGAAGCTTTCTTT. It yields the protein CASGAWENTEAFF.

This clonotype was observed at least ten times. J is TRBJ1-5 and V is TRBV6-5, with 8 bases that match TRBD1. The CDR3 has 18 residues. With 5 bases clipped from V and 0 bases from J, the junction kept 12 bases outside the gene matches. Germline V lookup: CDR1 MNHEY, CDR2 SVGAGI. In DNA, the CDR3 is TGTGCCAGCAGTACTTCCGGGACAGGCATAATTAGCAATCAGCCCCAGCATTTT. Translating it yields CASSTSGTGIISNQPQHF.

This sequence joins TRBV30 and TRBJ1-2; 7 bases are shared with TRBD1. Germline V lookup: CDR1 GTSNPN, CDR2 SVGIG (reference sequence). The CDR3 spans 14 residues. Losses at the gene ends were 1 base for V and 8 bases for J; bases not matched to a gene: 10. This CDR3 reads CAWSGTGSERGYTF. As DNA, the CDR3 is TGTGCCTGGAGTGGGACAGGATCCGAAAGGGGCTACACCTTC.

This sequence joins TRBV12-3 or TRBV12-4 and TRBJ1-2; no reliable D call. The V end was cut by 1 base, the J end by 5 bases, with 8 bases between. The CDR3 covers 13 residues. As DNA, the CDR3 is TGTGCCAGCAGTTTAGGGCAGCAATATGGCTACACCTTC. Translation gives CASSLGQQYGYTF.

This clonotype occurred a few times. The chain uses TRBV30 and TRBJ2-7; a possible D gene is TRBD2 (5 bases). The germline V gene has CDR1 GTSNPN and CDR2 SVGIG (reference sequence). The V gene lost 2 bases and the J gene lost 1 base, with 9 bases spanning the gap. There are 13 residues in the CDR3. CDR3 residues: CAWSKRRSYEQYF. The CDR3 DNA is TGTGCCTGGAGTAAACGGAGGTCCTACGAGCAGTACTTC.

The J gene is TRBJ2-7, the V gene TRBV6-1; possible D gene TRBD2, 6 bases. The CDR3 is 13 amino acids. From germline, CDR1 is MNHNS and CDR2 SASEGT. Trimming pared 10 bases from V and 5 bases from J, leaving 18 bases between. The CDR3 nucleotides are TGTGCCACAAAAGGACCCGCGGGGCACGAGCAGTACTTC. It codes for CATKGPAGHEQYF.

The V gene is TRBV27, the J gene TRBJ1-2; no definite D call. The CDR3 spans 14 residues. Per germline, CDR1 MNHEY and CDR2 SMNVEV (reference sequence). Trimming left V 8 bases short and J 1 base short, with 14 bases between. This chain's CDR3 is CASASSTGNYGYTF. The CDR3 DNA sequence: TGTGCCAGCGCATCTTCGACCGGTAACTATGGCTACACCTTC.

This clonotype has at least ten counts. V is TRBV12-3 or TRBV12-4 and J is TRBJ2-7; 7 nucleotides line up with TRBD1. V was clipped by 3 bases and J by 2 bases; unmatched bases: 7. The CDR3 is 15 amino acids. The CDR3 region is CASSFVRQGPYEQYF. DNA of the CDR3: TGTGCCAGCAGTTTTGTTCGACAGGGTCCCTACGAGCAGTACTTC.

This clonotype was seen repeatedly, ten times or more. This chain joins TRBV27 and TRBJ1-5; 9 bases are shared with TRBD1. Germline loops: CDR1 MNHEY, CDR2 SMNVEV (reference sequence). The CDR3 has 17 amino acids. V lost 6 bases and J lost 2; bases outside the gene matches: 11. The DNA of the CDR3 is TGTGCCAGCAGAGGGGGACAGGGTAAGAGTGGCAATCAGCCCCAGCATTTT. This gives the protein CASRGGQGKSGNQPQHF.

In this sample, this clonotype turned up many times. The V gene is TRBV29-1, the J gene TRBJ2-2; 11 bases are a match to TRBD1. This CDR3 spans 16 amino acids. The V segment lost 3 bases and the J segment 3 bases; nucleotides outside the gene matches: 6. Germline CDR1 and CDR2: SQVTM and ANQGSEA. The CDR3 loop is CSVEGGQGEDTGELFF. The CDR3 DNA follows: TGCAGCGTTGAGGGGGGACAGGGGGAGGACACCGGGGAGCTGTTTTTT.

At least ten counts were recorded for this clonotype. The rearrangement links TRBV10-3 to TRBJ2-5; 11 bases are shared with TRBD1. CDR1 and CDR2 (germline): ENHRY, SYGVKD. With V trimmed by 8 bases and J by 3 bases, 5 bases remained unmatched. This CDR3 has 14 residues. The CDR3 spells CAIASGQGEETQYF. CDR3 DNA: TGTGCCATCGCTTCGGGACAGGGGGAAGAGACCCAGTACTTC.

Ten or more counts support this clonotype. The chain employs TRBV7-2 and TRBJ2-5; possible D gene TRBD1, 5 bases. V was pared by 5 bases and J by 6 bases, with 7 bases between. CDR1 and CDR2 from the germline V gene are SGHTA and FQGNSA. The CDR3 runs to 11 residues. This CDR3 reads CASSTGKTQYF. For the CDR3, the DNA is TGTGCCAGCAGCACAGGCAAGACCCAGTACTTC.

Ten or more counts support this clonotype. Sequence at one end of the junction differs from germline and may be a read error. The chain employs TRBV5-1 and TRBJ2-7; D perhaps matches TRBD1 (5 bases). Germline V gene sequence: CDR1 SGHRS, CDR2 YFSETQ. CDR3 length: 14 amino acids. Here the CDR3 reads CASSLVGDVYGQYF. The DNA for the CDR3 is TGCGCCAGCAGCTTGGTAGGGGATGTATACGGGCAGTACTTC. The entire variable domain, with the rest obtained from reference TRBV5-1 and TRBJ2-7, is as follows: KAGVTQTPRYLIKTRGQQVTLSCSPISGHRSVSWYQQTPGQGLQFLFEYFSETQRNKGNFPGRFSGRQFSNSRSEMNVSTLELGDSALYLCASSLVGDVYGQYFGPGTRLTVT.

This clonotype was observed many times. V usage is TRBV30 and J usage is TRBJ2-7; no clear D. Trimming stripped 1 base from V and 2 bases from J, with 3 bases between. This CDR3 has 11 amino acids. CDR1 is GTSNPN, CDR2 SVGIG, per germline (reference sequence). CDR3 in amino acids: CAWSEAYEQYF. The DNA for the CDR3 is TGTGCCTGGAGTGAAGCCTACGAGCAGTACTTC.

This clonotype was seen many times. This sequence joins TRBV28 and TRBJ1-5, with 7 bases identical to TRBD1. The trim removed 8 bases at V and 3 bases at J, leaving 13 bases unmatched. Germline CDR1 and CDR2: MDHEN and SYDVKM. The CDR3 totals 16 residues. In nucleotides, the CDR3 is TGTGCCAGCCAAGGGACAGAAATGACGATCAATCAGCCCCAGCATTTT. It translates to CASQGTEMTINQPQHF.